This T cell receptor beta chain comes out of a study of shared clonotypes between healthy human individuals. Points from the study as a whole: Roughly 5% of naive CD4 clonotypes were shared across four donors.

The DNA input per sorted-subset replicate PCR was about 220 ng, corresponding to some 27,000 T cell genomes. This table comes from immunoSEQ multiplex PCR, and its TCRdb copy is limited to in-frame clones, with some not included. The profile covers around 510,000 clones, with approximately 94% appearing a single time and about 0.068% taken by the ten largest. HIV-negative, healthy adults without recent acute infections or vaccinations were the donors. CD4+ cells underwent separation, giving CD45RA+ naive and CD45RA-negative memory subsets. Germline V gene data show CDR1 as SGHDT and CDR2 as YYEEEE. The CDR3 has 14 residues. V was cut by 4 bases and J by 10 bases, with 18 bases left in between. Remarks on this clone: What it binds is not known.

This chain connects TRBV5-6 to TRBJ2-1; D is unresolved. Sequenced input: naive CD4+ T cells sorted from blood. The subset denotes: CD45RA+ positively selected. This clonotype was obtained from a woman aged 25-40 years in good health. The CDR3 region has the DNA TGTGCCAGCAGCCTCGCCTCTCTAGGCTGGGAGCAGTTCTTC. Translated, it gives CASSLASLGWEQFF.